These T cell receptor beta chains were read from a single sample in a study of blood T cell repertoires in COVID-19. The repertoire was sequenced with immunoSEQ multiplex PCR; TCRdb's copy has only in-frame clones and lacks some. The data show 150,000 to 200,000 clones, approximately 91% seen once. Sequenced input: peripheral blood. These receptors all stem from a man in his 70s with active or convalescent COVID-19. Each CDR3 is given with its conserved first and last residue. A D gene is named only where the DNA matches it firmly. Part of the rows lack a size; the others show once, few, many or a class for expanded clones.

clone_size: .
j_call: TRBJ1-4
d_call: .
v_call: TRBV25-1
cdr3_nt: TGTGCCAGCAGTTGGCGGTCTGGAGAAAAACTGTTTTTT
cdr3_aa: CASSWRSGEKLFF

clone_size: .
j_call: TRBJ2-6
d_call: TRBD1
v_call: TRBV19
cdr3_nt: TGTGCCAGTAGCCCGGACAGGGGAGCTGGGGCCAACGTCCTGACTTTC
cdr3_aa: CASSPDRGAGANVLTF

clone_size: .
j_call: TRBJ2-7
d_call: .
v_call: TRBV15
cdr3_nt: TGTGCCACCAGCGGCGGACAGCAGGGCTACGAGCAGTACTTC
cdr3_aa: CATSGGQQGYEQYF

clone_size: .
j_call: TRBJ1-1
d_call: .
v_call: TRBV25-1
cdr3_nt: TGTGCCAGCAGTGTCGCGGGTGTGAACACTGAAGCTTTCTTT
cdr3_aa: CASSVAGVNTEAFF

clone_size: .
j_call: TRBJ2-5
d_call: .
v_call: TRBV7-8
cdr3_nt: TGTGCCAGCAGCTTAGCGGGGCGGGACAGCCTGTGGTGGGAGACCCAGTACTTC
cdr3_aa: CASSLAGRDSLWWETQYF

clone_size: .
j_call: TRBJ1-4
d_call: TRBD1
v_call: TRBV15
cdr3_nt: TGTGCCACCAGCTTACAGGGGGCAACTAATGAAAAACTGTTTTTT
cdr3_aa: CATSLQGATNEKLFF

clone_size: few
j_call: TRBJ2-1
d_call: .
v_call: TRBV7-9
cdr3_nt: TGTGCCAGCAGCTTAGTCCTGGGCAGGGGCAGCAATGAGCAGTTCTTC
cdr3_aa: CASSLVLGRGSNEQFF

clone_size: .
j_call: TRBJ1-2
d_call: .
v_call: TRBV9
cdr3_nt: TGTGCCAGCAGCGCGGGGGGGACTGTCGTCTATGGCTACACCTTC
cdr3_aa: CASSAGGTVVYGYTF

clone_size: .
j_call: TRBJ1-6
d_call: .
v_call: TRBV2
cdr3_nt: TGTGCCAGCAGTGCCCGACAGAACAATTCACCCCTCCACTTT
cdr3_aa: CASSARQNNSPLHF

clone_size: once
j_call: TRBJ2-1
d_call: .
v_call: TRBV28
cdr3_nt: TGTGCCAGCAGTTTAGTGGGGCTTAACAATGAGCAGTTCTTC
cdr3_aa: CASSLVGLNNEQFF

clone_size: .
j_call: TRBJ1-5
d_call: .
v_call: TRBV2
cdr3_nt: TGTGCCAGCAGTGACAGGGACAATCAGCCCCAGCATTTT
cdr3_aa: CASSDRDNQPQHF

clone_size: .
j_call: TRBJ2-7
d_call: .
v_call: TRBV6-2/TRBV6-3
cdr3_nt: TGTGCCAGCAGTTATCCCCTTGGCGAGAGGAGCACCTCCTACGAGCAGTACTTC
cdr3_aa: CASSYPLGERSTSYEQYF

clone_size: .
j_call: TRBJ2-2
d_call: .
v_call: TRBV27
cdr3_nt: TGTGCCAGCACCCCTTTGGCCGTGACCCCGAGGACCGGGGAGCTGTTTTTT
cdr3_aa: CASTPLAVTPRTGELFF

clone_size: .
j_call: TRBJ1-5
d_call: .
v_call: TRBV7-2
cdr3_nt: TGTGCCAGCAGTCTCAATGGACAGCTCAATCAGCCCCAGCATTTT
cdr3_aa: CASSLNGQLNQPQHF

clone_size: .
j_call: TRBJ2-2
d_call: TRBD1
v_call: TRBV5-6
cdr3_nt: TGTGCCAGCAGCTCGCTGAGGACAGGGGGCACCGGGGAGCTGTTTTTT
cdr3_aa: CASSSLRTGGTGELFF

clone_size: .
j_call: TRBJ1-3
d_call: .
v_call: TRBV7-2
cdr3_nt: TGTGCCAGCAGCTTAGATGGACAGATCTCTGGAAACACCATATATTTT
cdr3_aa: CASSLDGQISGNTIYF

clone_size: .
j_call: TRBJ2-3
d_call: TRBD1
v_call: TRBV19
cdr3_nt: TGTGCCAGTAGGGCGGTTGAGACAGGGGCAGATACGCAGTATTTT
cdr3_aa: CASRAVETGADTQYF

clone_size: .
j_call: TRBJ2-7
d_call: TRBD2
v_call: TRBV19
cdr3_nt: TGTGCCAGTAGTATTGGAGGGACTAGTCTCTACGAGCAGTACTTC
cdr3_aa: CASSIGGTSLYEQYF

clone_size: once
j_call: TRBJ2-1
d_call: TRBD2
v_call: TRBV6-5
cdr3_nt: TGTGCCAGCAAGCGGGGGGGTGGCAATGAGCAGTTCTTC
cdr3_aa: CASKRGGGNEQFF

clone_size: .
j_call: TRBJ2-5
d_call: .
v_call: TRBV5-1
cdr3_nt: TGCGCCAGCAGCTTAAGTTTGCGAGAGACCCAGTACTTC
cdr3_aa: CASSLSLRETQYF

clone_size: few
j_call: TRBJ2-2
d_call: .
v_call: TRBV6-1
cdr3_nt: TGTGCCAGCAGTGAAAAGGGCAGGGCCGGGGAGCTGTTTTTT
cdr3_aa: CASSEKGRAGELFF

clone_size: .
j_call: TRBJ2-2
d_call: TRBD2
v_call: TRBV6-2/TRBV6-3
cdr3_nt: TGTGCCAGCAGTTACCTAGCGGGAGGGCCAAACACCGGGGAGCTGTTTTTT
cdr3_aa: CASSYLAGGPNTGELFF